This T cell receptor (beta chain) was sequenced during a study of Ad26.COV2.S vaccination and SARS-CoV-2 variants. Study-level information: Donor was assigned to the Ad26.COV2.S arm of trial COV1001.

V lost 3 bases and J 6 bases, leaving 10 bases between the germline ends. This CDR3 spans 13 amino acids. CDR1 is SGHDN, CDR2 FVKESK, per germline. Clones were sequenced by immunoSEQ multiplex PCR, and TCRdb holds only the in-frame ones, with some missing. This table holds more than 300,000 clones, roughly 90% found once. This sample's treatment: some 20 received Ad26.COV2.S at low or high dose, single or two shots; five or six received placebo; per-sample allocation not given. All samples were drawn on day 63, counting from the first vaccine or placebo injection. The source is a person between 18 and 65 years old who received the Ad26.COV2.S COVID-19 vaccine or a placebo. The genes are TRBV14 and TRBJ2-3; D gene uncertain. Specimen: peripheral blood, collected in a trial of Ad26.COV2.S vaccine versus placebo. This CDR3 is CASSQGSWDTQYF. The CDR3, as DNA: TGTGCCAGCAGCCAGGGGTCATGGGATACGCAGTATTTT.